This T cell receptor beta chain was sequenced for a study of OX40 agonist ivuxolimab in advanced cancers. For context, the study as a whole: The costimulatory receptor OX40 (CD134) was targeted by ivuxolimab, a fully human IgG2 agonistic monoclonal antibody. Intravenous ivuxolimab was administered to patients every 2 weeks at six dose levels: 0.01, 0.1, 0.3, 1.5, 3 and 10 mg/kg. Of the 50 to 55 dose-escalation patients, hepatocellular carcinoma was present in 19, melanoma in approximately 15, renal cell carcinoma in 9 and head and neck cancer in 9. The dose-escalation cohort was around 84% male with a mean age of about 60 years, ranging from roughly 23 to 90. Patients were allowed to have had prior anti-PD-1, anti-PD-L1 or anti-CTLA-4 therapy, and approximately 39% of the dose-escalation patients had been treated with checkpoint inhibitors. Partial responses occurred in three dose-escalation patients, of whom one had hepatocellular carcinoma and two had cutaneous melanoma. The point of sequencing TCRbeta in the periphery was to test whether ivuxolimab changed TCR sequence diversity and drove clonal T-cell expansion. The paper covers the monotherapy dose-escalation part of the phase I ivuxolimab trial, which included N of about 50 patients.

The trial excluded patients who had a history of autoimmune disease or who were on systemic immunosuppression. Peripheral blood for TCR sequencing was collected from all dose cohorts at baseline, on cycle 4 day 1, and on cycle 7 day 1. The samples were drawn from a first-in-human, open-label, multicenter phase I dose-escalation trial of ivuxolimab. Adults with locally advanced or metastatic head and neck squamous cell, hepatocellular, melanoma or renal cell carcinoma were enrolled in the trial. Before TCR sequencing, CD4+ T cells and CD8+ T cells from peripheral blood were sorted into separate populations. On the study overall, not on this receptor specifically: In the 0.1-3.0 mg/kg groups, partial responders had among the lowest normalized peripheral clonal expansion, particularly in CD8+ T cells. Low levels of normalized T-cell clonal expansion were also seen in some patients who did not respond. Clonal expansion of both CD4+ and CD8+ blood T cells was observed from baseline to week 6 at doses 0.1 to 3.0 mg/kg. The antigen specificity of the peripheral T cells that underwent clonal expansion was not determined. After ivuxolimab, more expanded clones were found on average in CD8+ T cells than in CD4+ T cells.

For sequencing of the TCRbeta CDR3 region, genomic DNA was extracted from the sorted cells. The immunoSEQ Assay was used to sequence the TCRbeta CDR3 regions. TCRdb obtained this table from immuneACCESS and retained in-frame rearrangements with V and J assigned. These tables miss some clones; where compared with another copy, unresolved V genes account for less than half of the shortfall, and the remainder is unexplained. The sample has around 70,000 clones on record, 85% to 90% of them singletons. Around 0.5% of the sample is held by the ten biggest clonotypes. From the cysteine through the phenylalanine, the CDR3 covers 13 amino acids. The sequence is cut down to CDR3 DNA, 39 bases in frame from base 1. The V and J ends are trimmed by 3 bases and 4 bases, leaving 7 bases between them. CDR1 is given as MNHNS and CDR2 as SASEGT, both from the germline V gene. Regarding this clone: This clone's antigen is unknown. The input lacks base qualities; no much larger clone sits a single base away.

The receptor comes from an adult with an advanced solid tumor such as melanoma, head and neck, liver or kidney cancer. Recombination linked TRBV6-1 to TRBJ1-5; the D gene cannot be named for sure. The specimen comprised CD4+ or CD8+ T cells sorted from blood, sampled in a trial of the OX40 agonist ivuxolimab. Here is the DNA: TGTGCCAGCAGTGATTCGGGGAATCAGCCCCAGCATTTT. Translated, this is CASSDSGNQPQHF.